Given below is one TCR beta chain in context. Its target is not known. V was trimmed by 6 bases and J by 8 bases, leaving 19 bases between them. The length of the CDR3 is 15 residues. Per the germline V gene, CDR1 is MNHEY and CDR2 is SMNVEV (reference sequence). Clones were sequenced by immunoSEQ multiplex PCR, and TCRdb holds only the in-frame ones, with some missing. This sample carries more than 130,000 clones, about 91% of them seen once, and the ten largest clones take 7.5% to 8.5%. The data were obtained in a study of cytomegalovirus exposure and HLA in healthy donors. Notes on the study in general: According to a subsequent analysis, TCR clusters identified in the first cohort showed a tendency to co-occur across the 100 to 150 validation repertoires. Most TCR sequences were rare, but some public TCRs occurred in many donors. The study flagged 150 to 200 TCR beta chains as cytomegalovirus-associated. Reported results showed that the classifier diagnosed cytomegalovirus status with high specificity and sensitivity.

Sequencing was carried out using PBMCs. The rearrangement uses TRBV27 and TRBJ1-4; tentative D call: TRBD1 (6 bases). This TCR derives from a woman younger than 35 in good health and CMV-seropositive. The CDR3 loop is CASSPKQGLGEKLFF. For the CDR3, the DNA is TGTGCCAGCAGCCCAAAACAGGGCTTAGGAGAAAAACTGTTTTTT.